One and the same sample provided the 8 T cell receptor beta chains below, sequenced in a study of cytomegalovirus exposure and HLA in healthy donors. The PCR had 60 Vbeta and 13 Jbeta primers. Sequenced by immunoSEQ multiplex PCR; TCRdb stores in-frame clones only, minus some. The sample records roughly 150,000 clones, around four fifths being singletons. The sequenced sample was PBMCs. Receptors were obtained from a man aged 25 to 40 in good health and CMV-seronegative.

The chain uses TRBV2 and TRBJ2-5; possibly TRBD2 for D (6 bases). The germline V gene has CDR1 SNHLY and CDR2 FYNNEI. V gave up 5 bases and J gave up 2 bases, with 12 bases separating them. CDR3 length equals 14 residues. CDR3 region: CASSSLAPQETQYF. CDR3 nucleotides: TGTGCCAGCAGTTCCCTAGCGCCTCAAGAGACCCAGTACTTC.

The chain carries TRBV30 and TRBJ2-2; 12 nucleotides agree with TRBD1. Per germline, CDR1 GTSNPN and CDR2 SVGIG (reference sequence). Trimming at V came to 3 bases and at J to 4 bases, leaving 6 bases not matched to a gene. This CDR3 is 16 amino acids long. The CDR3 coding sequence is TGTGCCTGGAGAGGGGGGACAGGGGGCTCCACCGGGGAGCTGTTTTTT. Residues: CAWRGGTGGSTGELFF. The entire variable domain, with the rest obtained from reference TRBV30 and TRBJ2-2, is as follows: SQTIHQWPATLVQPVGSPLSLECTVEGTSNPNLYWYRQAAGRGLQLLFYSVGIGQISSEVPQNLSASRPQDRQFILSSKKLLLSDSGFYLCAWRGGTGGSTGELFFGEGSRLTVL.

This chain links TRBV15 with TRBJ2-7, with D possibly matching TRBD2 (5 bases). CDR1 is LNHNV and CDR2 is YYDKDF in the germline V gene (reference sequence). Trimming stripped 0 bases from V and 2 bases from J, with 14 bases between. The CDR3 has 16 residues. CDR3 region: CATSRDARVGAYEQYF. The CDR3 DNA sequence: TGTGCCACCAGCAGAGATGCGAGGGTCGGGGCCTACGAGCAGTACTTC.

This chain links TRBV5-1 with TRBJ2-7; TRBD1 might be the D (6 bases). The CDR3 has 17 amino acids. Germline CDR1 SGHRS, CDR2 YFSETQ. V was pared by 1 base and J by 5 bases, with 22 bases between. The DNA of the CDR3 is TGCGCCAGCAGCTTGATAGGGGGATATGCAGGGAACGACGAGCAGTACTTC. As protein: CASSLIGGYAGNDEQYF.

The chain carries TRBV5-1 and TRBJ2-5, with 7 bases aligning to TRBD1. Germline V lookup: CDR1 SGHRS, CDR2 YFSETQ. The CDR3 has 15 amino acids. With 0 bases clipped from V and 5 bases from J, the junction kept 7 bases outside the gene matches. CDR3: CASSLGLQGVETQYF. In DNA, the CDR3 is TGCGCCAGCAGCTTGGGTCTGCAGGGGGTCGAGACCCAGTACTTC.

This rearrangement joins TRBV11-2 to TRBJ2-5; possible D gene TRBD2, 6 bases. The CDR3 sequence is 13 residues long. V lost 0 bases, J lost 9 bases, and 11 bases lay in between. Germline CDR1 and CDR2: SGHAT and FQNNGV. The CDR3 bases are TGTGCCAGCAGCTTAGAGACCTCGGGGGCCCAGTACTTC. Residues: CASSLETSGAQYF.

This clone was counted once. The CDR3 DNA reads TGTGCCAGCAGTACCTGGACAGCCGTACCCCCCTACAATGAGCAGTTCTTC. This translates into CASSTWTAVPPYNEQFF. The rearrangement links TRBV28 to TRBJ2-1; D may be TRBD1 (6 bases). Trimming took 5 bases from V and 2 from J, leaving 19 bases between them. This CDR3 comprises 17 residues. Germline CDR1 and CDR2: MDHEN and SYDVKM.

This CDR3 is CASSPGGQGRNYGYTF. In nucleotides, the CDR3 is TGTGCCAGCAGCCCAGGGGGACAGGGGCGTAACTATGGCTACACCTTC. The gene calls are TRBV7-2 and TRBJ1-2; 10 bases line up with TRBD1. Germline V gene sequence: CDR1 SGHTA, CDR2 FQGNSA. J was trimmed by 1 base and V by 5 bases; bases with no gene match: 7. There are 16 residues in the CDR3.